The present T cell receptor beta chain was sequenced within a study of T cell repertoires in cytomegalovirus infection. As to this clonotype: Its antigen is as yet unknown.

Each CDR3 protein is one row after TCRdb ran MiXCR on the reads. The table records about 700,000 distinct CDR3 sequences, about 33% of them present only once. CDR3 length: 17 residues. The germline CDR1 and CDR2 sequences are MNHNS and SASEGT. V shed 3 bases, J shed 6 bases, and the junction held 14 bases outside the gene matches. The rearrangement uses TRBV6-1 and TRBJ2-3; 8 positions agree with TRBD2. The TCR was taken from a human donor in good health (CMV status not recorded). Some clones in this sample may be carry-over from other donors' samples. The sample here was cultured PBMCs, taken from culture after CMV antigen stimulation. CDR3 bases: TGTGCCAGCAGTGACCTTTACGGGACTAGAGGGGTTGATACGCAGTATTTT. It translates to CASSDLYGTRGVDTQYF.